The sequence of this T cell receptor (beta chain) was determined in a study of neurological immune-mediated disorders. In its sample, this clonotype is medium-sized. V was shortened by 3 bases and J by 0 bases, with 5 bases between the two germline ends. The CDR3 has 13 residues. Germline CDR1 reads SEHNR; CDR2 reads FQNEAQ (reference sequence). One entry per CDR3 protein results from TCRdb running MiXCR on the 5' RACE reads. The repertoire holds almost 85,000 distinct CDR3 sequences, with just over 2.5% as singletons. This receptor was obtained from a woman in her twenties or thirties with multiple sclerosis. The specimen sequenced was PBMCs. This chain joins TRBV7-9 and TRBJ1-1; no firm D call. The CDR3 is CASSFEMNTEAFF. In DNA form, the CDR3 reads TGTGCCAGCAGCTTCGAAATGAACACTGAAGCTTTCTTT.